This T cell receptor (beta chain) was sequenced in a study of OX40 agonist ivuxolimab in advanced cancers. Study findings and constraints: Relative to CD4+ cells, CD8+ T cells on average had more expanded clones.

Only in-frame clones appear in the TCRdb table, and some are missing; sequencing was by immunoSEQ multiplex PCR. Here the sample spans tens of thousands of clones, around 89% being singletons. CDR1 and CDR2 from the germline V gene are KGHSH and LQKENI. The V and J ends lost 3 bases and 0 bases respectively, with 5 bases between them. CDR3 length: 13 residues. With respect to this clone: Its antigen is currently unknown.

Blood sampling took place at baseline, cycle 4 day 1, and cycle 7 day 1. The TCR originated in an adult with an advanced solid tumor such as melanoma, head and neck, liver or kidney cancer. The chain carries TRBV18 and TRBJ2-5; D is unclear. The sequencing here drew on CD4+ or CD8+ T cells sorted from blood, taken in a trial of the OX40 agonist ivuxolimab. The CDR3 loop reads CASSPAYQETQYF. The CDR3 DNA is TGTGCCAGCTCACCTGCGTACCAAGAGACCCAGTACTTC.